The 21 T cell receptor beta chains listed next were all sequenced from one sample in a study of graft-versus-host responses after intestinal transplantation. Profiling relied on immunoSEQ multiplex PCR, and the TCRdb table lists in-frame clones only, not all of them. The profile covers 43,000 or so clones, with approximately 95% appearing a single time and roughly 1.6% taken by the ten largest. This specimen was PBMCs, taken approximately 360 days after intestinal transplant. These receptors were obtained from a human patient who received an intestinal transplant, so some T cells may come from the graft donor.

The rearrangement joins TRBV4-1 to TRBJ2-7; TRBD1 aligns across 7 bases. Germline V gene data show CDR1 as MGHRA and CDR2 as YSYEKL. This CDR3 is 14 amino acids long. V was pared by 5 bases and J by 3 bases, with 7 bases of the junction left unmatched. The CDR3 loop reads CASSWEQGVYEQYF. The CDR3 region has the DNA TGCGCCAGCAGCTGGGAGCAGGGGGTCTACGAGCAGTACTTC.

The rearrangement joins TRBV7-9 to TRBJ2-1; weak D call: TRBD1 (7 bases). Trimming removed 5 bases at V and 3 bases at J, with 17 bases between. CDR3 length: 16 residues. Germline V gene sequence: CDR1 SEHNR, CDR2 FQNEAQ (reference sequence). CDR3 in DNA: TGTGCCAGCAGCCCCCCCGGAGGGACAGACTACAATGAGCAGTTCTTC. Translation: CASSPPGGTDYNEQFF.

V is TRBV6-6 and J is TRBJ1-6; 7 bases are a match to TRBD1. This CDR3 has 15 amino acids. Per the germline V gene, CDR1 is MNHNY and CDR2 is SVGAGI (reference sequence). With V trimmed by 5 bases and J by 7 bases, 8 bases remained unmatched. Here the CDR3 DNA reads TGTGCCAGCAGTCGACCGGGACAGAAAAATTCACCCCTCCACTTT. It specifies CASSRPGQKNSPLHF.

The gene calls are TRBV6-1 and TRBJ1-2, with D possibly matching TRBD1 (6 bases). CDR1 is MNHNS, CDR2 SASEGT, per germline. Deletions cut 2 bases from V and 3 bases from J, with 10 bases between. The CDR3 spans 14 residues. The CDR3 spells CASSETRGDYGYTF. The CDR3 bases are TGTGCCAGCAGTGAAACGAGGGGGGACTATGGCTACACCTTC.

The chain has TRBV6-6 and TRBJ2-7, with TRBD2 identical over 7 bases. CDR1 is MNHNY and CDR2 is SVGAGI in the germline V gene (reference sequence). This CDR3 is 14 amino acids long. Trimming cost V 0 bases and J 3 bases; bases outside gene matches: 2. CDR3 nucleotide sequence: TGTGCCAGCAGTTACTCGAGGACTAGCTACGAGCAGTACTTC. Protein product: CASSYSRTSYEQYF.

The chain carries TRBV6-5 and TRBJ1-6; a weak D match, TRBD1 (5 bases). The length of the CDR3 is 15 residues. The V end lost 7 bases, the J end lost 9 bases, and 19 bases lay between the germline ends. Germline V gives CDR1 MNHEY, CDR2 SVGAGI. The CDR3 protein is CASTPSRGFGSPLHF. The CDR3 DNA is TGTGCCAGCACCCCCTCGAGGGGCTTCGGTTCACCCCTCCACTTT.

This rearrangement joins TRBV29-1 to TRBJ2-1, with 10 bases aligning to TRBD2. The germline gives CDR1 SQVTM, CDR2 ANQGSEA. The CDR3 totals 13 residues. V shed 7 bases and J 4 bases; nucleotides not matched to a gene: 4. Written as DNA, the CDR3 is TGCAGCGAGAGCGGGGGGGCTTACAATGAGCAGTTCTTC. The encoded protein is CSESGGAYNEQFF.

The chain is built from TRBV6-1 and TRBJ1-1; possibly TRBD1 for D (5 bases). Trimming cost V 2 bases and J 1 base, with 5 bases left between them. The CDR3 loop spans 13 amino acids. Germline assignment: CDR1 MNHNS and CDR2 SASEGT. CDR3 loop: CASSERGNTEAFF. The CDR3 bases are TGTGCCAGCAGTGAAAGGGGGAACACTGAAGCTTTCTTT.

The rearrangement uses TRBV5-4 and TRBJ1-1, with 7 positions matching TRBD1. Per the germline V gene, CDR1 is SGHNT and CDR2 is YYREEE (reference sequence). V gave up 4 bases and J gave up 0 bases; unmatched junction bases: 0. The CDR3 extends over 13 amino acids. The CDR3 sequence is CASSDRVNTEAFF. CDR3 DNA: TGTGCCAGCAGCGACAGGGTGAACACTGAAGCTTTCTTT.

The CDR3 region has the DNA TGTGCCAGCAGCGCCCAGGGAGGGACTGAAGCTTTCTTT. Amino acid sequence: CASSAQGGTEAFF. This rearrangement joins TRBV7-3 to TRBJ1-1; the D gene is possibly TRBD1 (5 bases). CDR1 and CDR2 from the germline V gene are SGHTA and FQGTGA. The CDR3 has 13 amino acids. V dropped 5 bases and J dropped 5 bases, with 12 bases sitting between them.

V is TRBV20-1 and J is TRBJ1-1; D unresolved. Germline values: CDR1 DFQATT, CDR2 SNEGSKA (reference sequence). The V gene lost 0 bases and the J gene lost 11 bases, with 7 bases spanning the gap. The length of the CDR3 is 10 residues. CDR3 in amino acids: CSARDRRAFF. CDR3 bases: TGCAGTGCTAGAGATCGGCGGGCTTTCTTT.

V usage is TRBV6-1 and J usage is TRBJ2-7; D is possibly TRBD2 (6 bases). The CDR3 spans 14 residues. CDR1 is MNHNS, CDR2 SASEGT, per germline. The V end was cut by 6 bases, the J end by 3 bases, with 15 bases between. The CDR3 region is CASSPTRGGYEQYF. For the CDR3, the DNA is TGTGCCAGCAGCCCCACGCGGGGAGGCTACGAGCAGTACTTC.

The chain has TRBV4-1 and TRBJ1-5; no clear D. This CDR3 spans 14 amino acids. Germline assignment: CDR1 MGHRA and CDR2 YSYEKL. Trimming cost V 3 bases and J 0 bases, with 6 bases left between them. The CDR3 nucleotides read TGCGCCAGCAGCCAGGGTCTTAGCAATCAGCCCCAGCATTTT. Translation: CASSQGLSNQPQHF.

V gene TRBV10-2 combines with J gene TRBJ2-1; D is unclear. Germline-derived CDR1 and CDR2 are WSHSY and SAAADI. The CDR3 consists of 13 residues. V lost 4 bases and J 6 bases, leaving 10 bases between the germline ends. The CDR3 nucleotides read TGCGCCAGCAGTGGACTTCTGGTCAATGAGCAGTTCTTC. Translating it yields CASSGLLVNEQFF.

CDR3 bases: TGTGCCAGCAGTGAGCAGGGGAACACCGGGGAGCTGTTTTTT. It yields the protein CASSEQGNTGELFF. This rearrangement joins TRBV25-1 to TRBJ2-2; D is possibly TRBD1 (5 bases). Germline V lookup: CDR1 MGHDK, CDR2 SYGVNS. V was trimmed by 3 bases and J by 1 base, leaving 6 bases between them. This CDR3 has 14 residues.

The V and J genes are TRBV19 and TRBJ1-1; the D is unclear. The V and J ends lost 5 bases and 3 bases respectively, with 13 bases between them. Germline CDR1 LNHDA, CDR2 SQIVND (reference sequence). The CDR3 has 14 amino acids. The CDR3 coding sequence is TGTGCCAGTAGTTTGAAATGGGGAGACACTGAAGCTTTCTTT. It yields the protein CASSLKWGDTEAFF.

The chain carries TRBV25-1 and TRBJ2-3, with D perhaps TRBD2 (6 bases). Germline CDR1 reads MGHDK; CDR2 reads SYGVNS. V lost 1 base and J 2 bases, leaving 13 bases between the germline ends. The CDR3 runs to 16 residues. In nucleotides, the CDR3 is TGTGCCAGCAGTGAATCTACCGCGGGACCCACAGATACGCAGTATTTT. The encoded protein is CASSESTAGPTDTQYF.

CDR3 in DNA: TGTGCCAGTAGTACCTCCCATTCCGGGACTAGCTCGTACAATGAGCAGTTCTTC. This encodes CASSTSHSGTSSYNEQFF. This rearrangement joins TRBV19 to TRBJ2-1; 9 bases align to TRBD2. CDR1 LNHDA and CDR2 SQIVND come from the germline V gene (reference sequence). CDR3 length: 18 amino acids. With V trimmed by 4 bases and J by 4 bases, 14 bases remained unmatched.

The chain uses TRBV6-6 and TRBJ1-2; no definite D call. Germline V gene sequence: CDR1 MNHNY, CDR2 SVGAGI (reference sequence). V was cut by 0 bases and J by 3 bases, with 8 bases left in between. The CDR3 runs to 14 residues. In DNA, the CDR3 is TGTGCCAGCAGTTACTCAGTGCTATACTATGGCTACACCTTC. Amino acids: CASSYSVLYYGYTF.

V usage is TRBV4-1 and J usage is TRBJ1-6; D might be TRBD1 (6 bases). The CDR3 is 15 residues long. Germline-derived CDR1 and CDR2 are MGHRA and YSYEKL. The V and J ends lost 1 base and 7 bases respectively, with 11 bases between them. CDR3 amino acids: CASSQVQDSNSPLHF. CDR3 nucleotides: TGCGCCAGCAGCCAAGTACAGGACAGCAATTCACCCCTCCACTTT.

V usage is TRBV10-3 and J usage is TRBJ2-7, with D unresolved. The length of the CDR3 is 14 residues. From germline, CDR1 is ENHRY and CDR2 SYGVKD. V dropped 3 bases and J dropped 1 base, with 10 bases sitting between them. The CDR3 region has the DNA TGTGCCATCAGTGAAGCTAGTGGATCCTACGAGCAGTACTTC. Translation gives CAISEASGSYEQYF.